This entry lists 11 T cell receptor beta chains sequenced from one sample in a study of tumor-infiltrating lymphocytes in primary liver carcinoma. Constant-region priming of around 490 ng total RNA yielded TCR beta cDNA. A slightly modified ARM-PCR protocol with three nested multiplex PCR rounds produced these TCR beta libraries. Running nine to ten cycles apiece, the first two PCR rounds relied on TRBV1-TRBV30 forward primers together with a C-beta reverse primer. TCRdb re-called the multiplex PCR reads through MiXCR, storing one row per CDR3 protein. This sample has roughly 24,000 distinct CDR3 sequences, with around 77% found just once. The 20-30 mg bulk tissue piece was not sorted before simultaneous RNA and DNA extraction. The specimen was liver tumor tissue from sampling region 5. Stated subset: tumor region T5, tumor centre. These receptors all come from a woman in her 30s with primary liver carcinoma and hepatitis B virus infection.

Turning to this clonotype: At one boundary the junction diverges from the germline segment, which might be a read error. The genes are TRBV11-2 and TRBJ2-5, with D possibly matching TRBD1 (6 bases). CDR3 size: 14 residues. CDR1 SGHAT and CDR2 FQNNGV come from the germline V gene. The DNA of the CDR3 is TGTGCCAGTAGCTTAGGGACAACGCAAGAGATCCAGTACTTC. Translated: CASSLGTTQEIQYF.

As regards this clonotype: The junction does not match germline at one end; this may be a read error. The gene calls are TRBV13 and TRBJ2-1; unclear D gene. This CDR3 region has 13 residues. The germline V gene has CDR1 PRHDT and CDR2 FYEKMQ (reference sequence). Here the CDR3 DNA reads TGTGCCAGCAGGGATGGGAACGGCATTGAACAGTCCTTC. Residues: CASRDGNGIEQSF.

A remark on this clonotype: The junction departs from the called germline gene at one end, perhaps through a read error. The chain couples TRBV6-5 to TRBJ2-7; 8 nucleotides line up with TRBD2. The CDR3 spans 17 residues. CDR1 and CDR2 from the germline V gene are MNHEY and SVGAGI. The CDR3 here is CAGSFAETSESSYEQYF. The DNA of the CDR3 is TGTGCCGGCAGCTTCGCCGAGACTAGCGAGAGCTCCTACGAGCAGTACTTC.

A word on this clonotype: Given the absence of the conserved phenylalanine or tryptophan at the CDR3 end, a read error is likely. This chain joins TRBV6-1 and TRBJ2-7, with a weak D call TRBD2 (5 bases). Germline V lookup: CDR1 MNHNS, CDR2 SASEGT. V gave up 0 bases and J gave up 7 bases, with 13 bases separating them. This CDR3 spans 14 amino acids. In nucleotides, the CDR3 is TGTGCCAGCAGTGAAGCGGGAGACCTCGGAGAGCAGTACCCC. Translating gives CASSEAGDLGEQYP.

Details on this clonotype: Since no conserved phenylalanine or tryptophan closes the CDR3, a read error is the likely cause. This chain uses TRBV30 with TRBJ1-1; 7 bases map to TRBD1. Germline V gives CDR1 GTSNPN, CDR2 SVGIG (reference sequence). This CDR3 spans 13 amino acids. CDR3 DNA sequence: TGTACCTGGAGCTCCCAAGGGGGCCCTGAAGCTTTCCTT. Its translation is CTWSSQGGPEAFL.

The chain carries TRBV6-2 or TRBV6-3 and TRBJ2-3; D is ambiguous. This CDR3 comprises 13 residues. Germline lookup yields CDR1 MNHEY and CDR2 SVGEGT. The V end was cut by 2 bases, the J end by 10 bases, with 13 bases between. The CDR3 protein is CASSYAFLDAQYF. The CDR3 DNA reads TGTGCCAGCAGTTACGCGTTCTTGGATGCGCAGTATTTT.

As regards this clonotype: A much larger clone lies one base from this, so it may be a read error. This chain joins TRBV11-3 and TRBJ2-7; D is ambiguous. CDR3 length equals 15 residues. The V gene's germline CDR1 is SGHNT and CDR2 YENEEA. CDR3 loop: CASSFRPCEAYEQCF. In DNA form, the CDR3 reads TGTGCCAGCAGCTTTCGCCCATGTGAGGCCTACGAGCAGTGCTTC.

In regard to this clonotype: Lacking the conserved final phenylalanine or tryptophan, this CDR3 likely reflects a read error. CDR3 sequence (DNA): TGTACCAGCAGGACCGGGACTAGCAGTTACAATGAGCAGTTCGTC. This translates into CTSRTGTSSYNEQFV. The rearrangement joins TRBV11-1 to TRBJ2-1, with 9 positions matching TRBD2. The CDR3 consists of 15 residues. CDR1 is SGHAT, CDR2 FQDESV, per germline (reference sequence).

Judged by abundance, this clonotype is medium-sized. The chain recombines TRBV6-5 with TRBJ2-7, with 7 bases identical to TRBD2. This CDR3 region has 16 residues. Unmatched junction bases numbered 13, after V lost 6 bases and J lost 2 bases. CDR1 is MNHEY, CDR2 SVGAGI, per germline. The CDR3 loop reads CASRLTASGTAYEQYF. The CDR3 DNA sequence: TGTGCCAGCAGACTGACTGCCAGCGGGACCGCCTACGAGCAGTACTTC.

Of note for this clonotype: The CDR3 ends on some other residue instead of the conserved phenylalanine or tryptophan, so this is likely a read error. It is unclear where the CDR3 begins or ends on the DNA, so no DNA is shown, and the CDR3 is as TCRdb lists it. V is TRBV4-3 and J is TRBJ2-7; the table's D call of TRBD1 was not tested on the DNA. Looked up from germline, CDR1 is LGHNA and CDR2 is YSLEER. The CDR3 is 18 amino acids in total, end residues counted. The CDR3 here is CASNQAVTGGHISYEQCL.

The V gene is TRBV7-8, the J gene TRBJ2-7; the match to TRBD2 covers 8 bases. This CDR3 comprises 15 residues. Germline trimming cut 4 bases from V and 9 bases from J; bases unmatched to any gene: 14. Germline CDR1 reads SGHVS; CDR2 reads FQNEAQ. CDR3 sequence reads: CASSSRVAGSTVQYF. CDR3 nucleotides: TGTGCCAGCAGCTCCCGAGTAGCGGGATCTACCGTGCAGTACTTC.